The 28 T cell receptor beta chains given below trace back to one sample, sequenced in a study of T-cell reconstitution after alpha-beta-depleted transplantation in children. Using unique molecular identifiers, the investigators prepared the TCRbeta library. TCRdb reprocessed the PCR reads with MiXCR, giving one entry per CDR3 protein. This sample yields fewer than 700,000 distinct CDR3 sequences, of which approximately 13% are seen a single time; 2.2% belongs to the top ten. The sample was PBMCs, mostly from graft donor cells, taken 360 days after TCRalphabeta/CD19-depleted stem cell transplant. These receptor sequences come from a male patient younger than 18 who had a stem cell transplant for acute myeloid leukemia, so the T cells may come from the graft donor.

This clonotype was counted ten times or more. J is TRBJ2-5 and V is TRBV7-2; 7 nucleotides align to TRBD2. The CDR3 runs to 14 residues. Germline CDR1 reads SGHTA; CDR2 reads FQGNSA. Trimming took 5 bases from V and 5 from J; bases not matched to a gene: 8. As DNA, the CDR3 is TGTGCCAGCAGCGGTGGACTAGGGAGGGAGACCCAGTACTTC. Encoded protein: CASSGGLGRETQYF.

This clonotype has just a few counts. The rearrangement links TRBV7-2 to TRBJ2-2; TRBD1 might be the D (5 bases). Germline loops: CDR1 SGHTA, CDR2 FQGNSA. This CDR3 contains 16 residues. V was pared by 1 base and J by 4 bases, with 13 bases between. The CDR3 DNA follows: TGTGCCAGCAGCTTAGTGACAGCCCGGCGCACCGGGGAGCTGTTTTTT. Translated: CASSLVTARRTGELFF.

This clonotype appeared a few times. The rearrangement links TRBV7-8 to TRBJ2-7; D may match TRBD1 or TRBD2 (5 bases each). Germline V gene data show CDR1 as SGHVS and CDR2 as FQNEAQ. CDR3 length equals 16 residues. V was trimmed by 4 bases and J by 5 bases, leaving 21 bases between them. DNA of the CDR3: TGTGCCAGCAGCTGGCCCGGGACCACTAAGTCCCACGAGCAGTACTTC. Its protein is CASSWPGTTKSHEQYF.

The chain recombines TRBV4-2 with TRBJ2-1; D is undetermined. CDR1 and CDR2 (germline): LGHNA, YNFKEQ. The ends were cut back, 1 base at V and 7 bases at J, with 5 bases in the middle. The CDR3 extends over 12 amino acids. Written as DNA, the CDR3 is TGTGCCAGCAGCCAAGGTTGGAATGAGCAGTTCTTC. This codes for CASSQGWNEQFF.

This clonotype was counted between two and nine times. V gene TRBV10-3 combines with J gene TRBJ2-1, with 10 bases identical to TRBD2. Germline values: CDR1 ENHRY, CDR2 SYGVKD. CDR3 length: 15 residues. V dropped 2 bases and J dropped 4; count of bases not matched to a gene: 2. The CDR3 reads CAISEPSGGYNEQFF. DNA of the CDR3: TGTGCCATCAGTGAGCCTAGCGGGGGATACAATGAGCAGTTCTTC.

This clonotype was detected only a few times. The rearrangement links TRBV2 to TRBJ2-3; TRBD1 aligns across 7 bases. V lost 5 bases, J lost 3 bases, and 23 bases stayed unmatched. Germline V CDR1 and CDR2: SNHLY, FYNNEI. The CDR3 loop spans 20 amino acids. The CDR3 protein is CASSSPIRRLQGTRTDTQYF. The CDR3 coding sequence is TGTGCCAGCAGTAGTCCCATCAGGCGCCTACAGGGGACAAGGACAGATACGCAGTATTTT.

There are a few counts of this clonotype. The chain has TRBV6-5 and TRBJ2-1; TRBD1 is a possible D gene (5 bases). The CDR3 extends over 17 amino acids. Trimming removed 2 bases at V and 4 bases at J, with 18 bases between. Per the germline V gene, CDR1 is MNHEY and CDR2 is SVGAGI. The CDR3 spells CASSYRGSRSIYNEQFF. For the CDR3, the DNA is TGTGCCAGCAGTTACAGGGGTTCTAGATCAATTTACAATGAGCAGTTCTTC.

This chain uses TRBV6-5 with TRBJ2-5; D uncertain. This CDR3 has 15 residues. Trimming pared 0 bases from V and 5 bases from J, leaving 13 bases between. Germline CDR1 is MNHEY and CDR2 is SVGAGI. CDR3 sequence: CASSYSMNVRETQYF. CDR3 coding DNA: TGTGCCAGCAGTTACTCAATGAACGTTAGGGAGACCCAGTACTTC.

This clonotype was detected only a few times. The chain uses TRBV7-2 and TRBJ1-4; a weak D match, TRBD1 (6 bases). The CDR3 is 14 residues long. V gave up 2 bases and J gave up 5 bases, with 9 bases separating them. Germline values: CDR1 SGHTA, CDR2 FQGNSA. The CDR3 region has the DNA TGTGCCAGCAGCTTACGGGGGCCAAATGAAAAACTGTTTTTT. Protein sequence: CASSLRGPNEKLFF. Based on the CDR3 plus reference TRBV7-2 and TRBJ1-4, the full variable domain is GAGVSQSPSNKVTEKGKDVELRCDPISGHTALYWYRQSLGQGLEFLIYFQGNSAPDKSGLPSDRFSAERTGGSVSTLTIQRTQQEDSAVYLCASSLRGPNEKLFFGSGTQLSVL.

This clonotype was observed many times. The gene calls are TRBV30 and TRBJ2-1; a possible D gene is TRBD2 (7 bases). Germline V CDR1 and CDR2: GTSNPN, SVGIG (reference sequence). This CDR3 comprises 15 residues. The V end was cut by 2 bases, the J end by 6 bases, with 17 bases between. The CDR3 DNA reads TGTGCCTGGAGTCAACCTAGCGGACAGAGCAATGAGCAGTTCTTC. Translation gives CAWSQPSGQSNEQFF.

For the CDR3, the DNA is TGTGCCAGCAGTTTTGGGGCAGGGATTCGAGAGACCCAGTACTTC. As protein: CASSFGAGIRETQYF. V and J are TRBV12-3 or TRBV12-4 and TRBJ2-5; weak D call: TRBD1 (5 bases). This CDR3 spans 15 amino acids. Trimming pared 3 bases from V and 4 bases from J, leaving 15 bases between.

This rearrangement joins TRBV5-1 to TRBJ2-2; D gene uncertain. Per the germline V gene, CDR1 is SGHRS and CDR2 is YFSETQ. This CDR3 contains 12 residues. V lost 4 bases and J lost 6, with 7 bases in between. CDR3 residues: CASSHPSGELFF. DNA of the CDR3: TGCGCCAGCAGCCACCCCTCCGGGGAGCTGTTTTTT.

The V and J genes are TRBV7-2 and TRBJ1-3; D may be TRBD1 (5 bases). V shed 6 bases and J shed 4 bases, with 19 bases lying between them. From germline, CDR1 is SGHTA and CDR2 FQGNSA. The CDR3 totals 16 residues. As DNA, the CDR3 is TGTGCCAGCAGACCTTCTTGGGGCAGAGAAGGAAACACCATATATTTT. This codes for CASRPSWGREGNTIYF.

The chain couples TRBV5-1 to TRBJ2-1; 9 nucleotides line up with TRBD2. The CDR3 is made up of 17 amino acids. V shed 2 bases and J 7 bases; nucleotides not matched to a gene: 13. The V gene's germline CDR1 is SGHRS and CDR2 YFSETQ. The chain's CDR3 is CASSLGPSGMGWNEQFF. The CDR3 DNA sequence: TGCGCCAGCAGCTTAGGGCCTAGCGGGATGGGGTGGAATGAGCAGTTCTTC.

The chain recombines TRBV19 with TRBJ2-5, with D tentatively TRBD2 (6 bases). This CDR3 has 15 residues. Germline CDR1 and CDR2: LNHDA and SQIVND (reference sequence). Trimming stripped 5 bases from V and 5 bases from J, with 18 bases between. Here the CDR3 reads CASSPLQEGRETQYF. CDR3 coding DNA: TGTGCCAGTAGTCCCCTTCAGGAGGGAAGGGAGACCCAGTACTTC.

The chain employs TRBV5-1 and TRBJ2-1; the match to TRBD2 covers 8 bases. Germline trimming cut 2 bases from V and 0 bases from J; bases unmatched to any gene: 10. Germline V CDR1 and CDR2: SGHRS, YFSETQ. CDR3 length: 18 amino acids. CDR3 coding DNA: TGCGCCAGCAGCTTCCGTTTTAGCGGGATAAGCTCCTACAATGAGCAGTTCTTC. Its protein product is CASSFRFSGISSYNEQFF.

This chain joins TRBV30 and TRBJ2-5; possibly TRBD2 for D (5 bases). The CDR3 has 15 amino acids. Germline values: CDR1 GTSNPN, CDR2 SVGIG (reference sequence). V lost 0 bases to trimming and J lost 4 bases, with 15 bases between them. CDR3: CAWSVRRGFAETQYF. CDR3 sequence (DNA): TGTGCCTGGAGTGTACGTCGGGGATTCGCAGAGACCCAGTACTTC.

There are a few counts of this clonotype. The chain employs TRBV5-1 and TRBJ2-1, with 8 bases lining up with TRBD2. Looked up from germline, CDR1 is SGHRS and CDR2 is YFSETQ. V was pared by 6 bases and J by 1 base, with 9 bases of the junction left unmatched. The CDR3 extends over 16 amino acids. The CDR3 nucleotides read TGCGCCAGCACCCGTGGCCTAGCGGGTTCCTACAATGAGCAGTTCTTC. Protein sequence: CASTRGLAGSYNEQFF.

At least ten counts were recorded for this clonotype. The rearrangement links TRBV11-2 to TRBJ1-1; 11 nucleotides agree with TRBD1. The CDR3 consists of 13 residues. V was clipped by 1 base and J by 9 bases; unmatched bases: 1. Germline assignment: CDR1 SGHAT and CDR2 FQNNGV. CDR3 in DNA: TGTGCCAGCAGCTTAGGGACAGGGGGCAAAGCTTTCTTT. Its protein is CASSLGTGGKAFF.

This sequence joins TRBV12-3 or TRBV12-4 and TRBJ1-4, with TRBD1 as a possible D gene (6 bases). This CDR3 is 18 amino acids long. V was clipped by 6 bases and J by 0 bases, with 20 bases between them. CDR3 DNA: TGTGCCAGCAGGGCTGGTACAGGGCCCCTTGCAACTAATGAAAAACTGTTTTTT. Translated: CASRAGTGPLATNEKLFF.

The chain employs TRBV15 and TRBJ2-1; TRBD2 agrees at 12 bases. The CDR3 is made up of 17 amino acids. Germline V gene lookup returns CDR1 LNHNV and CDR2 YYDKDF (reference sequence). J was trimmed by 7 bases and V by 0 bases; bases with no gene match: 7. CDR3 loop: CATSRDPETSGGNEQFF. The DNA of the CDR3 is TGTGCCACCAGCAGAGATCCTGAGACTAGCGGGGGAAATGAGCAGTTCTTC.

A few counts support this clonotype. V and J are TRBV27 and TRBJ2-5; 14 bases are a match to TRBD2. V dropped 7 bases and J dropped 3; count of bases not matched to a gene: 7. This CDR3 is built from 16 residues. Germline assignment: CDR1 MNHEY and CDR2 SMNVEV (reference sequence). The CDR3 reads CASTTRLAGGKETQYF. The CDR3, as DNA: TGTGCCAGCACCACCCGACTAGCGGGAGGGAAAGAGACCCAGTACTTC.

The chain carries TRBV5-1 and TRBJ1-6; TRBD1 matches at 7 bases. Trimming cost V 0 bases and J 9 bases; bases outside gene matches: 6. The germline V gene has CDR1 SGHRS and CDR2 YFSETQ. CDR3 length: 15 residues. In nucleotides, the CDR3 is TGCGCCAGCAGCTTGGAGGGACAGAAGAGTTCACCCCTCCACTTT. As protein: CASSLEGQKSSPLHF.

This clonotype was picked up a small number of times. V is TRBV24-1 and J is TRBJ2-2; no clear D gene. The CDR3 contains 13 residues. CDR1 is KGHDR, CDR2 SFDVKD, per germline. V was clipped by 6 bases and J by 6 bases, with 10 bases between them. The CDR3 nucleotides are TGTGCCACCAGTAAACCCCCGTCCGGGGAGCTGTTTTTT. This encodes CATSKPPSGELFF.

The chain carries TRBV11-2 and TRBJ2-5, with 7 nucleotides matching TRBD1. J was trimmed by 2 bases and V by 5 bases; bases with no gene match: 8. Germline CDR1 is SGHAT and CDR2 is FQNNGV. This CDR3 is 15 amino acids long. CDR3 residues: CASSRGQSRQETQYF. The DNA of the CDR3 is TGTGCCAGCAGCCGGGGACAGTCGAGGCAAGAGACCCAGTACTTC.

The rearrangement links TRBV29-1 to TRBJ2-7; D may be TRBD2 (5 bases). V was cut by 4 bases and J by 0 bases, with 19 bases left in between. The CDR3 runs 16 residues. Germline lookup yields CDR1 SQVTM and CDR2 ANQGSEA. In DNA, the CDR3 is TGCAGCGTTGTCGGGCTAGCTGGGCTCAGCTCCTACGAGCAGTACTTC. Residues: CSVVGLAGLSSYEQYF.

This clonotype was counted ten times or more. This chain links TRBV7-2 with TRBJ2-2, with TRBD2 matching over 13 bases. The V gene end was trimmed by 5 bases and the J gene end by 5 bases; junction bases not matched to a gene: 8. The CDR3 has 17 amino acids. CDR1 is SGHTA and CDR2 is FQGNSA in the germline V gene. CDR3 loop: CASSQLAGGPWTGELFF. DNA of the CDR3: TGTGCCAGCAGCCAACTAGCGGGAGGGCCGTGGACCGGGGAGCTGTTTTTT.

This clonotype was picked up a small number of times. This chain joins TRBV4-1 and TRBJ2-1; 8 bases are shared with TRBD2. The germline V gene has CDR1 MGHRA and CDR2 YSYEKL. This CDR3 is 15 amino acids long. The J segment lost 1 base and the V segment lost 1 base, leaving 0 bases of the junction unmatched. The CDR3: CASSQGGGSYNEQFF. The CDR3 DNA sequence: TGCGCCAGCAGCCAAGGCGGGGGGTCCTACAATGAGCAGTTCTTC.